This TCR beta chain is from a study of OX40 agonist ivuxolimab in advanced cancers. Study background: Patients with hepatocellular carcinoma, melanoma, renal cell or head and neck cancer made up the dose-escalation patients. Regarding the study as a whole: Expanded clones were, on average, more numerous in CD8+ T cells than in CD4+.

Assay used: immunoSEQ multiplex PCR; TCRdb lists only in-frame clones, some missing. This sample yields approximately 44,000 clones, of which roughly 80% are seen a single time; about 9.4% belongs to the top ten. Blood got drawn at baseline, again on cycle 4 day 1, and then on cycle 7 day 1. CDR1 and CDR2 from the germline V gene are SGDLS and YYNGEE. Deletions cut 0 bases from V and 7 bases from J, with 19 bases between. The CDR3 sequence is 16 residues long. In regard to this clone: Its antigen is currently unknown.

The sample in question was CD4+ or CD8+ T cells sorted from blood, obtained in a trial of the OX40 agonist ivuxolimab. The clonotype comes from an adult with an advanced solid tumor such as melanoma, head and neck, liver or kidney cancer. V and J are TRBV9 and TRBJ1-2, with D possibly matching TRBD1 (6 bases). CDR3 bases: TGTGCCAGCAGCGTAGGTCCCAAACAGGGATATGGTGGCTACACCTTC. It translates to CASSVGPKQGYGGYTF. Full variable domain (remainder filled in from reference TRBV9 and TRBJ1-2): DSGVTQTPKHLITATGQRVTLRCSPRSGDLSVYWYQQSLDQGLQFLIQYYNGEERAKGNILERFSAQQFPDLHSELNLSSLELGDSALYFCASSVGPKQGYGGYTFGSGTRLTVV.